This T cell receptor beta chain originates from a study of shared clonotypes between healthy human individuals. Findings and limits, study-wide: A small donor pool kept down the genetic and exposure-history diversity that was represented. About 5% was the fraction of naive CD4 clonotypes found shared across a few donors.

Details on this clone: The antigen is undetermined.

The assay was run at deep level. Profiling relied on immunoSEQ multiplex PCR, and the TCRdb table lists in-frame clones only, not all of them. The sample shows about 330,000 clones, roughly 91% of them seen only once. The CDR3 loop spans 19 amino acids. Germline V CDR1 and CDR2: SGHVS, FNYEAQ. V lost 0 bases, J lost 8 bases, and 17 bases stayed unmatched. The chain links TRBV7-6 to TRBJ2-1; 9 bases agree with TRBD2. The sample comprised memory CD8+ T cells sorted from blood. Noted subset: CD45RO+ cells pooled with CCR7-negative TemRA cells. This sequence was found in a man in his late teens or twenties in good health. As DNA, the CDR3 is TGTGCCAGCAGCTTAGCGCTGGTCGTTTATGGGACTAGCAAGGATGAGCAGTTCTTC. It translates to CASSLALVVYGTSKDEQFF.